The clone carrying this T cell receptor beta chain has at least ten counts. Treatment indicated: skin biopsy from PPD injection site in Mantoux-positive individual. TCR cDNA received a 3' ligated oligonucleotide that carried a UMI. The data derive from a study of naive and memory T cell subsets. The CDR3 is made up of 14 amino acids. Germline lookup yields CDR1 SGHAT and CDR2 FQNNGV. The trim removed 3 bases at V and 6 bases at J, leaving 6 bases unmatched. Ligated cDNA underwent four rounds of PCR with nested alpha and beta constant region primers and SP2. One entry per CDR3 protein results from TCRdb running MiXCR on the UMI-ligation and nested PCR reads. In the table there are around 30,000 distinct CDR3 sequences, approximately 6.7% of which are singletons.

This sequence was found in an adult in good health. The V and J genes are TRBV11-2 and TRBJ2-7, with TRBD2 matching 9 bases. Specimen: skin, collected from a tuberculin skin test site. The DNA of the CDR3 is TGTGCCAGCAGCTTCTTGGCGGGAGGGGGCGAGCAGTACTTC. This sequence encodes CASSFLAGGGEQYF.